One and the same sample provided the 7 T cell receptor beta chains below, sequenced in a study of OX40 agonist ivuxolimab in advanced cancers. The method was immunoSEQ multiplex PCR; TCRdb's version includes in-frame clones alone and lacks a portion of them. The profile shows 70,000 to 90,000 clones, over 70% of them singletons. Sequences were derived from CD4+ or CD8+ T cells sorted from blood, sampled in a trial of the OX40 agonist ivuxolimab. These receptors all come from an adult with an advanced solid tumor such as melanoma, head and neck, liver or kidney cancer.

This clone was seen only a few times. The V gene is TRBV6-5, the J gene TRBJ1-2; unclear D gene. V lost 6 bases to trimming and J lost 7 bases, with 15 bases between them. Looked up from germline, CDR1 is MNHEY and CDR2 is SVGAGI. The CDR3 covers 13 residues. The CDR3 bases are TGTGCCAGCAGCACCCGGGCTGGTATTGGCTACACCTTC. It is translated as CASSTRAGIGYTF.

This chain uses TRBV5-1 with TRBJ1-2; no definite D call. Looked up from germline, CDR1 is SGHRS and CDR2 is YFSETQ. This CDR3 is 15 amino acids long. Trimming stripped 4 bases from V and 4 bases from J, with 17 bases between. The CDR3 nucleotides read TGCGCCAGCAGCCTGGACGCGCCATATATCTATGGCTACACCTTC. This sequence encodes CASSLDAPYIYGYTF.

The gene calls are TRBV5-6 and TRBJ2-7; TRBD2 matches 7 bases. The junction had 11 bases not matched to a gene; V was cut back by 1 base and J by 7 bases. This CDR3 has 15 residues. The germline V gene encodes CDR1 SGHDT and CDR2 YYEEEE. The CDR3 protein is CASSLQPSGMGEQYF. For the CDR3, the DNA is TGTGCCAGCAGCTTGCAACCTAGCGGCATGGGAGAGCAGTACTTC.

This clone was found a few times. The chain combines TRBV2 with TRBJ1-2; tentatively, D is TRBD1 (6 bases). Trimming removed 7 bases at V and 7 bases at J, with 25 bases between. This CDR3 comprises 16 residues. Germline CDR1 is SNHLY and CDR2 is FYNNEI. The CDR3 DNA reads TGTGCCAGCATGGAAACAGGGATCCTTTTTGAATCTGGCTACACCTTC. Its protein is CASMETGILFESGYTF.

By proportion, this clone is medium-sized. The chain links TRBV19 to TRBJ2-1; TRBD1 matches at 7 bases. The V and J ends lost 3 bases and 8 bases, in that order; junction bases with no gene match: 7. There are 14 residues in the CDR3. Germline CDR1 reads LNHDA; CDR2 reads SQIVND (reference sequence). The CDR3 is CASSIVQGRDEQFF. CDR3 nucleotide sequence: TGTGCCAGTAGTATCGTACAGGGGAGAGATGAGCAGTTCTTC.

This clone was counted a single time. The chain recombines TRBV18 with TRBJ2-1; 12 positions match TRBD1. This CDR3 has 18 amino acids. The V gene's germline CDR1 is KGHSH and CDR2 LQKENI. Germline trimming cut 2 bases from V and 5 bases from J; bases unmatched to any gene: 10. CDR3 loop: CASSPRAPGQGANNEQFF. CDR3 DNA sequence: TGTGCCAGCTCACCAAGAGCCCCGGGACAGGGGGCGAACAATGAGCAGTTCTTC.

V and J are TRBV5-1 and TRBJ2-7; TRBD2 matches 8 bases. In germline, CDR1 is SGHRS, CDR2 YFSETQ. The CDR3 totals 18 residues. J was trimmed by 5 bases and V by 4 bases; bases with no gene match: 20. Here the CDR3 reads CASSPQASKAGEGHEQYF. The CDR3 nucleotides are TGCGCCAGCAGCCCTCAGGCCTCAAAAGCGGGGGAAGGTCACGAGCAGTACTTC.